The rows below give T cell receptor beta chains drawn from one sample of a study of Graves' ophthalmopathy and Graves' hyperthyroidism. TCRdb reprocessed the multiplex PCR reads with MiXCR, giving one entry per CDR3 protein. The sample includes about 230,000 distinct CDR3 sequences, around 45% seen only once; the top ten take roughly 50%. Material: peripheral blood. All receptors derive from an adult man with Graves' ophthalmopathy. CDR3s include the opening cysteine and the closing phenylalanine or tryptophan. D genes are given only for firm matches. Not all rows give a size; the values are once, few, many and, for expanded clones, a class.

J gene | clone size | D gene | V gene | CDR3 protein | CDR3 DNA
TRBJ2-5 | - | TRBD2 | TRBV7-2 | CASSLAASGPETQYF | TGTGCCAGCAGCTTAGCGGCTAGCGGGCCAGAGACCCAGTACTTC
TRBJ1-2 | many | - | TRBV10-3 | CALRQANYGYTF | TGTGCCCTCCGACAGGCTAACTATGGCTACACCTTC
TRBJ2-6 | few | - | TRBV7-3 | CASSLRAGLTF | TGTGCCAGCAGCTTAAGGGCAGGGTTGACTTTC
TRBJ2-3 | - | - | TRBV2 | CASSDTDTQYF | TGTGCCAGCAGTGACACAGATACGCAGTATTTT
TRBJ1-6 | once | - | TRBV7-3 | CASSLLGDSPLHF | TGTGCCAGCAGCTTATTGGGGGATTCACCCCTCCACTTT
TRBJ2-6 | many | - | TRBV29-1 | CSVVSVSGANVLTF | TGCAGCGTTGTTTCCGTCTCTGGGGCCAACGTCCTGACTTTC
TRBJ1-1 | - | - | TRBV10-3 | CATLQTANTEAFF | TGTGCCACCCTCCAAACTGCGAACACTGAAGCTTTCTTT
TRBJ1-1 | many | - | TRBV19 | CASSIKGPWDTEAFF | TGTGCCAGTAGTATAAAGGGTCCGTGGGACACTGAAGCTTTCTTT
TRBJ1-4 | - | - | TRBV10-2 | CASSVAGPNRELEKLFF | TGCGCCAGCAGTGTGGCAGGGCCTAACCGCGAACTTGAAAAACTGTTTTTT
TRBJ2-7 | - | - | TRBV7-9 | CASSLNEGPNYEQYF | TGTGCCAGCAGCTTGAACGAGGGACCGAACTACGAGCAGTACTTC
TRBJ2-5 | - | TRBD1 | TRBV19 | CASARTGTGIETQYF | TGTGCCAGCGCCAGGACTGGGACAGGGATCGAGACCCAGTACTTC
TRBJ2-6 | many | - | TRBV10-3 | CAISERQNSGANVLTF | TGTGCCATCAGTGAACGACAGAACTCTGGGGCCAACGTCCTGACTTTC
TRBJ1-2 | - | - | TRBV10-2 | CASRLGRIGRDYGYTF | TGCGCCAGCAGACTCGGACGTATCGGGCGGGACTATGGCTACACCTTC
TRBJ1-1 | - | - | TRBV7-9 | CASSSPVILNTEAFF | TGTGCCAGCAGCTCCCCCGTTATTTTGAACACTGAAGCTTTCTTT
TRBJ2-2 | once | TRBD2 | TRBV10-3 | CAISGRLAGGDTGELFF | TGTGCCATCAGCGGACGACTAGCGGGGGGAGACACCGGGGAGCTGTTTTTT
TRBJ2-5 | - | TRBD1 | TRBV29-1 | CSVLRQGRKETQYF | TGCAGCGTACTCAGACAGGGGAGGAAAGAGACCCAGTACTTC
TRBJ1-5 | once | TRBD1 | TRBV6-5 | CASRAAGTGPYEQPQHF | TGTGCCAGCAGAGCCGCCGGGACAGGACCCTACGAGCAGCCCCAGCATTTT
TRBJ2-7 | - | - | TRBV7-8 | CASSQSARVEQYF | TGTGCCAGCAGCCAATCCGCGCGGGTCGAGCAGTACTTC
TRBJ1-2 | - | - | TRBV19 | CASSSYGTPANYGYTF | TGTGCCAGTAGTTCCTACGGGACACCAGCTAACTATGGCTACACCTTC
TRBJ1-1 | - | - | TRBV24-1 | CATPGREAFF | TGTGCCACCCCTGGGAGGGAAGCTTTCTTT
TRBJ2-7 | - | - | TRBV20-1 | CSARESREANEQYF | TGCAGTGCTAGAGAGTCTAGGGAGGCCAATGAGCAGTACTTC
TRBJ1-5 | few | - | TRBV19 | CASSTRTEGRQPQHF | TGTGCCAGTAGTACTCGGACAGAAGGGCGTCAGCCCCAGCATTTT
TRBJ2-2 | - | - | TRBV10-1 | CASRQVADTGELFF | TGCGCCAGCAGACAAGTGGCCGACACCGGGGAGCTGTTTTTT
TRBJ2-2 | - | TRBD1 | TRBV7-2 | CASSIMGQGLTGELFF | TGTGCCAGCAGCATAATGGGACAGGGCCTTACCGGGGAGCTGTTTTTT
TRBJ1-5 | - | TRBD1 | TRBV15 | CATSRDLAGGQPQHF | TGTGCCACCAGCAGAGATTTGGCAGGGGGTCAGCCCCAGCATTTT
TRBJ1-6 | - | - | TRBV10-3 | CASRPPPDGSPLHF | TGTGCCAGCAGGCCGCCCCCTGATGGTTCACCCCTCCACTTT
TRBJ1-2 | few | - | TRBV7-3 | CASSLIGYDGYTF | TGTGCCAGCAGCTTAATAGGGTACGATGGCTACACCTTC
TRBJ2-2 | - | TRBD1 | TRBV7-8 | CASSPGTGASGELFF | TGTGCCAGCAGCCCCGGGACAGGGGCTTCCGGGGAGCTGTTTTTT
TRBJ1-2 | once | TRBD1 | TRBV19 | CASTLNAGTGAYNYGYTF | TGTGCCAGTACCCTGAACGCCGGGACAGGGGCCTATAACTATGGCTACACCTTC
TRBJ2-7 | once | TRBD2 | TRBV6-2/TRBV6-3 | CASSYSSGLPHYEQYF | TGTGCCAGCAGTTACTCATCGGGACTACCACATTACGAGCAGTACTTC
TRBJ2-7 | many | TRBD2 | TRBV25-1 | CASSGLAGSKQYF | TGTGCCAGTAGCGGACTAGCGGGGTCGAAGCAGTACTTC
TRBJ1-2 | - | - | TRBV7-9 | CASSLVKLGRDGYTF | TGTGCCAGCAGCTTAGTTAAACTGGGAAGGGATGGCTACACCTTC
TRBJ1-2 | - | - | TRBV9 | CASSVGGRVDTNYGYTF | TGTGCCAGCAGCGTAGGCGGCAGGGTAGACACTAACTATGGCTACACCTTC
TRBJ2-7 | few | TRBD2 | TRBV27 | CASSGGGPYEQYF | TGTGCCAGCAGTGGGGGAGGGCCGTACGAGCAGTACTTC
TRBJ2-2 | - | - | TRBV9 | CASSAAWGQGGAGELFF | TGTGCCAGCAGCGCCGCCTGGGGCCAGGGGGGAGCCGGGGAGCTGTTTTTT
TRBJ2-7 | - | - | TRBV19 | CASSPSDRESSYEQYF | TGTGCCAGTAGTCCTAGCGACAGGGAGAGCTCCTACGAGCAGTACTTC
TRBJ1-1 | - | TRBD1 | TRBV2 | CASSSRTGRTEAFF | TGTGCCAGCAGTTCTCGGACAGGGCGGACTGAAGCTTTCTTT
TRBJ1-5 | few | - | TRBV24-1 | CATSDPGQNQPQHF | TGTGCCACCAGTGACCCCGGACAGAATCAGCCCCAGCATTTT
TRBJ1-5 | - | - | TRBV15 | CATSRGDSSSSNQPQHF | TGTGCCACCAGCAGAGGAGATTCGAGCTCTAGCAATCAGCCCCAGCATTTT
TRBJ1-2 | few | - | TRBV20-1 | CSARRVEDYGYTF | TGCAGTGCACGGAGGGTGGAGGACTATGGCTACACCTTC
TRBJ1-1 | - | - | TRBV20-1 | CSAPQRGEVNTEAFF | TGCAGTGCTCCACAACGGGGGGAGGTGAACACTGAAGCTTTCTTT
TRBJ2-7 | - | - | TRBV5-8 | CASSQSGGIYEQYF | TGTGCCAGCAGCCAAAGCGGAGGCATCTACGAGCAGTACTTC
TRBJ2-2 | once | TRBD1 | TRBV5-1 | CASSFPPGQGAFTGELFF | TGCGCCAGCAGCTTCCCCCCCGGACAGGGGGCCTTCACCGGGGAGCTGTTTTTT